This TCR beta chain was recorded in a study of spatial heterogeneity in lung cancer. The wider study: Raw sequencing reads included, on average, more than eight appearances of each unique TCR and UMI combination.

Study-level results: For expanded intratumoral alpha and beta TCRs, counts tracked tumor mutation counts. Estimated coverage of tumor T cells was around 7% for alpha and about 14% for beta chains.

This clonotype has ten or more counts. Its antigen is currently unknown. Time point specified: sample taken at primary tumor resection. The sequenced material consisted of unsorted whole RNA from tumor, nontumor lung or frozen PBMC. TCRdb used MiXCR to reprocess the 5' RACE reads, holding one entry per CDR3 protein. The sample includes 7,500 to 10,000 distinct CDR3 sequences, around 5% of them seen just once. With V trimmed by 5 bases and J by 1 base, 1 base remained unmatched. The CDR3 consists of 14 residues. Germline loops: CDR1 LGHNT, CDR2 FRNRAP. The J gene is TRBJ1-2, the V gene TRBV12-5; 10 positions agree with TRBD1. The TCR was taken from a female donor with early-stage non-small cell lung cancer. Sequenced material: lung tumor tissue, taken at surgery. The CDR3, as DNA: TGTGCTAGTGGTCGGGACAGGGGTAACTATGGCTACACCTTC. Residues: CASGRDRGNYGYTF.